One and the same sample provided the 6 T cell receptor beta chains below, sequenced in a study of cytomegalovirus exposure and HLA in healthy donors. A multiplex PCR was run with 60 Vbeta primers and 13 Jbeta primers. Data came from immunoSEQ multiplex PCR; TCRdb stores just in-frame clones and leaves some out. This sample carries some 120,000 clones, 75% to 85% of them seen once, and the ten largest clones take 1%. Sequencing used PBMCs. The receptor source for this set is a man in his forties or fifties in good health and CMV-seronegative.

This clone was seen only a few times. Different DNA sequences within this sample yield the same CDR3. The CDR3 reads CASSLSSYNEQFF. The CDR3 DNA sequence: TGCGCCAGCAGTCTGAGCTCCTACAATGAGCAGTTCTTC. This chain connects TRBV10-2 to TRBJ2-1; no firm D call. CDR3 length: 13 residues. Trimming cost V 5 bases and J 0 bases, with 5 bases left between them. The germline V gene encodes CDR1 WSHSY and CDR2 SAAADI.

The genes are TRBV6-1 and TRBJ2-6, with D uncertain. V was clipped by 3 bases and J by 3 bases, with 3 bases between them. The CDR3 covers 13 residues. CDR1 MNHNS and CDR2 SASEGT come from the germline V gene. The chain's CDR3 is CASSDLGANVLTF. The CDR3, as DNA: TGTGCCAGCAGTGACCTTGGGGCCAACGTCCTGACTTTC.

This sequence joins TRBV10-3 and TRBJ2-4, with 7 bases fitting TRBD1. There are 21 residues in the CDR3. The V segment lost 2 bases and the J segment 0 bases; nucleotides outside the gene matches: 19. CDR1 is ENHRY, CDR2 SYGVKD, per germline. Here the CDR3 DNA reads TGTGCCATCAGTGAGGGGGACCCCCTTCTTGGGACAGTATTAGCCAAAAACATTCAGTACTTC. It specifies CAISEGDPLLGTVLAKNIQYF.

The CDR3 loop reads CASSSGQASSGNTIYF. CDR3 DNA: TGTGCCAGCAGCTCGGGACAGGCCTCCTCTGGAAACACCATATATTTT. This chain uses TRBV11-3 with TRBJ1-3, with 8 bases matching TRBD1. This CDR3 spans 16 amino acids. V shed 4 bases, J shed 0 bases, and the junction held 5 bases outside the gene matches. Per the germline V gene, CDR1 is SGHNT and CDR2 is YENEEA.

This clone showed up just a few times. CDR3: CASSLSGTPNSYEQYF. The CDR3 DNA follows: TGCGCCAGCAGCTTGTCCGGGACACCCAACTCCTACGAGCAGTACTTC. The V call is TRBV5-1, the J call TRBJ2-7; perhaps TRBD1 as D (6 bases). The CDR3 has 16 amino acids. CDR1 is SGHRS, CDR2 YFSETQ, per germline. Trimming left V 1 base short and J 0 bases short, with 14 bases between.

The genes are TRBV5-1 and TRBJ2-3; 13 nucleotides line up with TRBD2. The ends lost 3 bases at V and 1 base at J; junction bases unmatched: 2. The germline CDR1 and CDR2 sequences are SGHRS and YFSETQ. This CDR3 is built from 16 residues. In DNA form, the CDR3 reads TGCGCCAGCAGCTGGGGGACTAGCGGGGGCACAGATACGCAGTATTTT. This translates into CASSWGTSGGTDTQYF.